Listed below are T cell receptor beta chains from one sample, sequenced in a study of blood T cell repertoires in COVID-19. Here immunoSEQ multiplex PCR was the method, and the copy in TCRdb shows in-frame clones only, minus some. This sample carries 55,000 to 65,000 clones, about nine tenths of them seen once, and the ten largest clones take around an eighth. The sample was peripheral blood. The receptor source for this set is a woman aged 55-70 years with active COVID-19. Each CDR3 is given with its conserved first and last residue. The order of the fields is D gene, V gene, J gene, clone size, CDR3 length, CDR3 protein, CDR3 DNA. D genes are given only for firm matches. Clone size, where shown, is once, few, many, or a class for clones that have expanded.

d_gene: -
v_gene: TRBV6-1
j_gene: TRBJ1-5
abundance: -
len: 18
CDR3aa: CASSELPWGGSRIQPQHF
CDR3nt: TGTGCCAGCAGTGAATTACCTTGGGGGGGCTCGAGAATACAGCCCCAGCATTTT

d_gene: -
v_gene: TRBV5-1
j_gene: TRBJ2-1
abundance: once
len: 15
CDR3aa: CASSLRTAAYNEQFF
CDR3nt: TGCGCCAGCAGCTTGAGGACAGCCGCGTACAATGAGCAGTTCTTC

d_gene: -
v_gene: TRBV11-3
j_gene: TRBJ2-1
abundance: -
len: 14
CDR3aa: CASSLEGREGEQFF
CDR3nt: TGTGCCAGCAGCTTAGAAGGCAGGGAAGGTGAGCAGTTCTTC

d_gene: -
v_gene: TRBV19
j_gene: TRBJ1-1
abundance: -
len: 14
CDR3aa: CASTRTAVNTEAFF
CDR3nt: TGTGCCAGTACTCGGACAGCCGTGAACACTGAAGCTTTCTTT

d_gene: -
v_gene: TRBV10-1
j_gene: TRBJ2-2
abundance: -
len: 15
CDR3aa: CASHEGGSNTGELFF
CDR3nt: TGCGCCAGCCATGAGGGGGGGTCCAACACCGGGGAGCTGTTTTTT

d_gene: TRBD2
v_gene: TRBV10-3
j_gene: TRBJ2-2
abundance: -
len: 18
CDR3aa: CAISASGGADRVTGELFF
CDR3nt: TGTGCCATCAGTGCTAGCGGGGGGGCCGATCGGGTCACCGGGGAGCTGTTTTTT

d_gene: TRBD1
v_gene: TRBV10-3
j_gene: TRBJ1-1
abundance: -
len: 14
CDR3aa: CAITPGQGNTEAFF
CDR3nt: TGTGCCATCACCCCGGGACAGGGGAACACTGAAGCTTTCTTT

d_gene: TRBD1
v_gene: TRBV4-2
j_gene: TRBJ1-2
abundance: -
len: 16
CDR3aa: CASSQEGTAGNYGYTF
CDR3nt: TGTGCCAGCAGCCAAGAAGGGACAGCTGGTAACTATGGCTACACCTTC

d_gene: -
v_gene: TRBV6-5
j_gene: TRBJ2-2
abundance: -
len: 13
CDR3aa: CATIRGLGGELFF
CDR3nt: TGTGCCACCATAAGGGGGTTGGGGGGGGAGCTGTTTTTT

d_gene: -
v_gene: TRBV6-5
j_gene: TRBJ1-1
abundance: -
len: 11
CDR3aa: CASAGFTEAFF
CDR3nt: TGTGCCAGCGCCGGGTTCACTGAAGCTTTCTTT

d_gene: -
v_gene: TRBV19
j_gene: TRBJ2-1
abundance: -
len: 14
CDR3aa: CASSIGGPENEQFF
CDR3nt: TGTGCCAGTAGCATCGGGGGGCCGGAGAATGAGCAGTTCTTC